This TCR beta chain stems from a study of OX40 agonist ivuxolimab in advanced cancers. Study summary: Patients were dosed intravenously with ivuxolimab at 0.01 to 10 mg/kg every 2 weeks.

Concerning this clone: What it binds is not known.

Assay used: immunoSEQ multiplex PCR; TCRdb lists only in-frame clones, some missing. The sample contains 60,000 to 85,000 clones, roughly 84% of which appear only once. Patients with autoimmune history or systemic immunosuppression were excluded. Points from the study as a whole: At doses 0.1 to 3.0 mg/kg, CD4+ and CD8+ clones expanded. The antigens recognized by the expanded peripheral T cells, that is their antigen specificity, were not determined.

J lost 4 bases, V lost 8 bases, and 10 bases had no gene match. The V gene's germline CDR1 is SNHLY and CDR2 FYNNEI. CDR3 length equals 15 residues. The specimen comprised CD4+ or CD8+ T cells sorted from blood, sampled in a trial of the OX40 agonist ivuxolimab. This chain joins TRBV2 and TRBJ1-2; 10 bases line up with TRBD1. This receptor was obtained from an adult with an advanced solid tumor such as melanoma, head and neck, liver or kidney cancer. For the CDR3, the DNA is TGTGCCAGCGAGGGTCGGGACAGGGGAACCTATGGCTACACCTTC. This codes for CASEGRDRGTYGYTF.